This TCR beta chain was obtained from a study of glioma-infiltrating T cells after dendritic cell vaccination. Study details: Dendritic cell vaccination trial patients had either newly diagnosed or recurrent glioblastoma. Monocyte-derived dendritic cells, cultured approximately seven days with IL-4 and GM-CSF, were pulsed with autologous tumor lysate.

Assay: immunoSEQ multiplex PCR; the TCRdb copy retains only in-frame clones and omits some. The table includes around 96,000 clones, approximately 80% detected once. The CDR3 totals 21 residues. Germline assignment: CDR1 MGHRA and CDR2 YSYEKL. Losses at the gene ends were 0 bases for V and 2 bases for J; bases not matched to a gene: 17. PBMC sampling occurred before vaccination, two weeks after the third dose, and at progression. This clone was detected only a few times. This sequence originates from a human donor with glioblastoma. The input for sequencing was blood, taken before dendritic cell vaccination. The chain joins TRBV4-1 to TRBJ2-3; TRBD2 matches at 10 bases. Here the CDR3 DNA reads TGCGCCAGCAGCCAAGAGAGTTCGGGACTAGCGCTAGTTGGAGCCACAGATACGCAGTATTTT. Translation gives CASSQESSGLALVGATDTQYF.